This T cell receptor beta chain was captured by sequencing in a study of blood T cell repertoires in COVID-19 (dated by TCRdb to about 2020). Regarding the complete study: Collaborator samples came from the United States, Italy and Spain and covered acute and convalescent phases of COVID-19. Sample metadata almost always included a de-identified subject ID, COVID-19 status, age in years and sex. HLA class I and class II types, where available, came from metadata supplied by the sample provider rather than from assay-based typing. The prospective study material was composed of cDNA or gDNA derived from T cells, B-cell-depleted T cells, or PBMCs. The dataset comprised deeply sampled blood TCRbeta repertoires from subjects exposed to, actively infected with, or recovered from COVID-19. The samples were drawn from two sources: the first 160 participants of the ongoing ImmuneRACE study, and 950 to 1,500 subjects contributed by 6 global collaborators. The repertoires were made available in a free public database intended to serve as a resource for research on the immune response to SARS-CoV-2.

A remark on this clone: There is no known antigen for this receptor. One base away there is no much larger clone; base qualities are not given.

TCRbeta CDR3 regions were amplified from genomic DNA using the immunoSEQ Assay, a bias-controlled multiplex PCR. The authors processed their data as follows. Nucleated cell counts per sample were estimated from amplification of reference gene primers within the assay. To quantify the absolute abundance of each unique TCRbeta CDR3 rearrangement, sequence reads were collapsed and filtered. For each sample, productive Simpson clonality was calculated as the square root of Simpson's diversity index across productive rearrangements. Imported from immuneACCESS, the table was reduced by TCRdb to in-frame sequences with V and J called. These copies leave out some clones; in studies compared against another copy, an unresolved V gene accounts for under half, and the cause of the remainder is not known. Clone size and the V and J calls come from that table; the DNA yielded D and trimming. Counted in this sample were 200,000 to 300,000 clones; approximately 89% of them appeared once. The ten largest make up under 3% of the sample.

Participants in the prospective study were aged roughly 18 to 100 years, lived in under 30 United States geographic areas, and enrolled through a virtual design. To assign participants to cohorts, the prospective study relied on clinical history that participants themselves reported in a screening survey and a study questionnaire. Recovered participants in ImmuneRACE Cohort 3 were defined by two consecutive negative NP/OP PCR tests, clearance by a healthcare professional, or resolution of symptoms. Each participant in the prospective study had whole blood, serum and a nasopharyngeal or oropharyngeal swab collected by mobile phlebotomists. Additional blood draws and questionnaires over an approximately 2-month period could optionally be provided by prospective study participants. Blood samples from the prospective study were shipped frozen or at room temperature prior to DNA extraction. The study at large found these results: Clinical and demographic metadata were provided uncurated, with the amount varying by source and participant.

The germline V gene (reference sequence) specifies LNHNV as CDR1 and YYDKDF as CDR2. The CDR3 measures 13 amino acids from cysteine to phenylalanine. Only the CDR3 DNA is retained, 39 bases long and in frame from the first base. V is pared back by 2 bases and J by 0 bases, with 3 bases lying between the germline termini. Sequenced: PBMCs or T cells enriched from blood (not recorded which). The chain is assembled from TRBV15 and TRBJ2-3; the D gene is unclear. The origin of this receptor is a woman aged 18-29 years who had recovered from COVID-19. The nucleotides are TGTGCCACCAGCAGACCTAGCACAGATACGCAGTATTTT. It translates as CATSRPSTDTQYF.